The 7 T cell receptor beta chains given below trace back to one sample, sequenced in a study of T cell responses to AZD1222 COVID-19 vaccine. The method was immunoSEQ multiplex PCR; TCRdb's version includes in-frame clones alone and lacks a portion of them. The data contain under 170,000 clones, 85% to 95% of them singletons. The sample here was peripheral blood, taken on day 0 of AZD1222 vaccination. The receptors were gathered from an adult in good health.

The chain combines TRBV5-1 with TRBJ2-5; D gene ambiguous. Between the trimmed V and J ends, which lost 0 bases and 5 bases, there was a span of 8 bases. The V gene's germline CDR1 is SGHRS and CDR2 YFSETQ. This CDR3 has 13 amino acids. The CDR3 region has the DNA TGCGCCAGCAGCTTGGAAGGGTTGGAGACCCAGTACTTC. Translation: CASSLEGLETQYF.

There are many counts of this clone. The chain employs TRBV6-4 and TRBJ2-1, with TRBD2 matching 10 bases. In germline, CDR1 is MRHNA, CDR2 SNTAGT. Unmatched junction bases numbered 5, after V lost 6 bases and J lost 3 bases. The CDR3 totals 15 residues. The CDR3 sequence is CASSNGTSDYNEQFF. The CDR3, as DNA: TGTGCCAGCAGCAACGGGACTAGCGACTACAATGAGCAGTTCTTC.

The rearrangement joins TRBV6-2 or TRBV6-3 to TRBJ1-5; 9 positions match TRBD1. The CDR3 runs to 15 residues. The germline gives CDR1 MNHEY, CDR2 SVGEGT. Losses at the gene ends were 6 bases for V and 5 bases for J; bases not matched to a gene: 8. The CDR3 DNA reads as TGTGCCAGCAGCCCCGGGACAGGGTCTTATCAGCCCCAGCATTTT. Its translation is CASSPGTGSYQPQHF.

This clone was detected once. This rearrangement joins TRBV18 to TRBJ1-1, with no clear D. Germline values: CDR1 KGHSH, CDR2 LQKENI. The V and J ends lost 5 bases and 1 base respectively, with 8 bases between them. The CDR3 has 13 residues. CDR3 sequence (DNA): TGTGCCAGCTCATTATCAGAGAACACTGAAGCTTTCTTT. Residues: CASSLSENTEAFF. The complete variable domain, with remaining parts taken from reference TRBV18 and TRBJ1-1, reads NAGVMQNPRHLVRRRGQEARLRCSPMKGHSHVYWYRQLPEEGLKFMVYLQKENIIDESGMPKERFSAEFPKEGPSILRIQQVVRGDSAAYFCASSLSENTEAFFGQGTRLTVV.

J is TRBJ2-1 and V is TRBV4-1, with D unresolved. With 2 bases removed from V and 7 bases from J, the gap between germline ends came to 9 bases. Looked up from germline, CDR1 is MGHRA and CDR2 is YSYEKL. CDR3 length: 13 amino acids. The CDR3 coding sequence is TGCGCCAGCAGCCAACAGTTCAGTAATGAGCAGTTCTTC. Translated, it gives CASSQQFSNEQFF.

J is TRBJ1-3 and V is TRBV18; D might be TRBD1 (6 bases). The CDR3 spans 15 residues. Germline V lookup: CDR1 KGHSH, CDR2 LQKENI. V lost 4 bases and J 4 bases, leaving 14 bases between the germline ends. CDR3 residues: CASSLDLQGGNTIYF. CDR3 DNA sequence: TGTGCCAGCTCACTGGACCTACAGGGAGGAAACACCATATATTTT.

This clone was seen only once. In DNA form, the CDR3 reads TGTGCCAGCAGCTTAGGGGGACAGCGGAGCTCTGGAAACACCATATATTTT. Residues: CASSLGGQRSSGNTIYF. The gene calls are TRBV7-8 and TRBJ1-3; 7 nucleotides line up with TRBD1. CDR1 SGHVS and CDR2 FQNEAQ come from the germline V gene. The CDR3 spans 17 residues. V was pared by 1 base and J by 0 bases, with 6 bases of the junction left unmatched.